The 17 T cell receptor beta chains listed next were all sequenced from one sample in a study of cytomegalovirus exposure and HLA in healthy donors. With 60 Vbeta and 13 Jbeta primers, the PCR was carried out. This table comes from immunoSEQ multiplex PCR, and its TCRdb copy is limited to in-frame clones, with some not included. The sample totals about 200,000 clones. Specimen: PBMCs. These receptors all come from a boy younger than 18 in good health and CMV-seronegative.

The chain is built from TRBV5-1 and TRBJ1-1; D might be TRBD1 (5 bases). CDR3 length: 15 amino acids. The V gene lost 6 bases and the J gene lost 4 bases, with 19 bases spanning the gap. The germline V gene has CDR1 SGHRS and CDR2 YFSETQ. The DNA of the CDR3 is TGCGCCAGCACAAACTGGCAGGGCAAGGTCACTGAAGCTTTCTTT. Encoded protein: CASTNWQGKVTEAFF.

This chain joins TRBV30 and TRBJ2-3, with 7 bases that match TRBD2. The junction had 6 bases not matched to a gene; V was cut back by 0 bases and J by 3 bases. CDR1 is GTSNPN, CDR2 SVGIG, per germline (reference sequence). CDR3 size: 15 residues. This CDR3 reads CAWSVRAGMTDTQYF. In DNA form, the CDR3 reads TGTGCCTGGAGTGTACGAGCGGGGATGACAGATACGCAGTATTTT.

This chain links TRBV2 with TRBJ1-3; 8 nucleotides match TRBD1. The CDR3 has 13 amino acids. Germline trimming cut 10 bases from V and 2 bases from J; bases unmatched to any gene: 4. Per the germline V gene, CDR1 is SNHLY and CDR2 is FYNNEI. The CDR3 spells CATSTGAGNTIYF. The CDR3 DNA is TGTGCCACCTCGACAGGGGCTGGAAACACCATATATTTT. The whole variable domain, remainder taken from reference TRBV2 and TRBJ1-3, is EPEVTQTPSHQVTQMGQEVILRCVPISNHLYFYWYRQILGQKVEFLVSFYNNEISEKSEIFDDQFSVERPDGSNFTLKIRSTKLEDSAMYFCATSTGAGNTIYFGEGSWLTVV.

The chain uses TRBV27 and TRBJ2-7; 9 positions match TRBD1. The CDR3 runs to 14 residues. Germline V lookup: CDR1 MNHEY, CDR2 SMNVEV (reference sequence). The V segment lost 9 bases and the J segment 6 bases; nucleotides outside the gene matches: 12. For the CDR3, the DNA is TGTGCCAGACGTGACGGACAGGGGACCTGCGAGCAGTACTTC. Its protein is CARRDGQGTCEQYF.

The gene calls are TRBV7-9 and TRBJ2-7; D might be TRBD1 (6 bases). This CDR3 is 14 amino acids long. Between the trimmed V and J ends, which lost 1 base and 5 bases, there was a span of 12 bases. In germline, CDR1 is SEHNR, CDR2 FQNEAQ (reference sequence). This CDR3 reads CASSLDRDKHEQYF. The CDR3 region has the DNA TGTGCCAGCAGCTTAGACAGGGATAAACACGAGCAGTACTTC.

Concerning this clone itself: Other DNA sequences in this specimen translate into the identical CDR3. The chain links TRBV4-1 to TRBJ2-5, with 10 bases aligning to TRBD1. The CDR3 extends over 13 amino acids. With 0 bases clipped from V and 14 bases from J, the junction kept 6 bases outside the gene matches. Germline values: CDR1 MGHRA, CDR2 YSYEKL. The CDR3 sequence is CASSQDSGTGVYF. As DNA, the CDR3 is TGCGCCAGCAGCCAAGACTCCGGGACAGGGGTTTACTTC.

The chain carries TRBV28 and TRBJ2-6; 10 positions agree with TRBD1. The trim removed 8 bases at V and 7 bases at J, leaving 8 bases unmatched. Germline loops: CDR1 MDHEN, CDR2 SYDVKM. The CDR3 is 15 amino acids. CDR3 sequence: CASGTLTGGANVLTF. CDR3 sequence (DNA): TGTGCCAGCGGAACGTTGACAGGGGGCGCCAACGTCCTGACTTTC.

The rearrangement joins TRBV10-3 to TRBJ2-7; a weak D match, TRBD1 (6 bases). CDR3 length: 14 amino acids. Trimming took 8 bases from V and 2 from J, leaving 16 bases between them. CDR1 and CDR2 from the germline V gene are ENHRY and SYGVKD. CDR3 region: CAIGAPGHAYEQYF. As DNA, the CDR3 is TGTGCCATCGGAGCGCCGGGACACGCCTACGAGCAGTACTTC.

This chain uses TRBV30 with TRBJ2-5; D is possibly TRBD1 (6 bases). TRBJ2-7 matches the DNA end more closely, so the J call is doubtful. The CDR3 totals 13 residues. CDR1 and CDR2 (germline): GTSNPN, SVGIG (reference sequence). The DNA of the CDR3 is TGTGCCTGGAGTGTAGCAGGGGACTACGAGCAGTACTTC. This translates into CAWSVAGDYEQYF.

The chain joins TRBV6-5 to TRBJ1-5; no clear D. CDR3 length: 13 amino acids. Trimming removed 6 bases at V and 6 bases at J, with 12 bases between. Germline V CDR1 and CDR2: MNHEY, SVGAGI. The CDR3 bases are TGTGCCAGCAGCCGCGGAAGTGGTCAGCCCCAGCATTTT. As protein: CASSRGSGQPQHF.

CDR3 sequence: CASSLGRGRGSGGYTF. CDR3 bases: TGTGCCAGCAGCTTAGGACGGGGGAGGGGGAGTGGTGGCTACACCTTC. The chain carries TRBV7-8 and TRBJ1-2; a possible D gene is TRBD1 (6 bases). The length of the CDR3 is 16 residues. From germline, CDR1 is SGHVS and CDR2 FQNEAQ. Trimming cost V 1 base and J 7 bases, with 19 bases left between them.

CDR3 residues: CASSQAAQPNQPQHF. The CDR3 DNA follows: TGTGCCAGCAGCCAAGCGGCTCAGCCAAATCAGCCCCAGCATTTT. The V call is TRBV7-9, the J call TRBJ1-5; D unresolved. Deletions cut 5 bases from V and 4 bases from J, with 15 bases between. Germline CDR1 is SEHNR and CDR2 is FQNEAQ (reference sequence). The CDR3 has 15 amino acids.

The V and J genes are TRBV5-1 and TRBJ1-2; the D is unclear. Germline V gene sequence: CDR1 SGHRS, CDR2 YFSETQ. Trimming stripped 4 bases from V and 7 bases from J, with 11 bases between. This CDR3 region has 12 residues. CDR3 sequence: CASSPEGVGYTF. The CDR3 DNA reads TGCGCCAGCAGCCCTGAGGGCGTTGGCTACACCTTC.

V and J are TRBV9 and TRBJ2-2; no firm D call. The CDR3 runs to 11 residues. CDR1 SGDLS and CDR2 YYNGEE come from the germline V gene. The V end lost 4 bases, the J end lost 7 bases, and 5 bases lay between the germline ends. The CDR3 coding sequence is TGTGCCAGCAGCCGTATCGGGGAGCTGTTTTTT. Translated: CASSRIGELFF.

The V and J genes are TRBV7-9 and TRBJ1-1, with D hard to call. The CDR3 totals 14 residues. Looked up from germline, CDR1 is SEHNR and CDR2 is FQNEAQ (reference sequence). V lost 5 bases and J lost 5, with 15 bases in between. CDR3 in amino acids: CASSPHLGGTEAFF. CDR3 DNA: TGTGCCAGCAGCCCTCACCTCGGCGGTACTGAAGCTTTCTTT.

The chain recombines TRBV7-9 with TRBJ2-5; 8 bases align to TRBD2. Germline CDR1 SEHNR, CDR2 FQNEAQ (reference sequence). The CDR3 is 18 amino acids. Losses at the gene ends were 4 bases for V and 1 base for J; bases not matched to a gene: 14. The CDR3 DNA is TGTGCCAGCAGCTGGGCCCTGGATAGCGGGGACTTCCAAGAGACCCAGTACTTC. It encodes CASSWALDSGDFQETQYF.

CDR3 in DNA: TGTGCCAGTAGTAAGAGATCAGGGGCCGAACGAACTGGAAACACCATATATTTT. It is translated as CASSKRSGAERTGNTIYF. The chain has TRBV19 and TRBJ1-3; D may be TRBD1 (6 bases). The CDR3 loop spans 18 amino acids. The germline CDR1 and CDR2 sequences are LNHDA and SQIVND (reference sequence). V was clipped by 4 bases and J by 2 bases, with 21 bases between them.